Below are 20 T cell receptor beta chains sequenced from a single sample in a study of regulatory T cells in long-lasting Graves disease (dated by TCRdb to the early 2020s). Libraries were built with multiplex PCR. The instrument given in TCRdb is Illumina HiSeq 4000. CDR3 regions were amplified by Arm-PCR with iRepertoire HTBI primers to construct TCR beta libraries. TCRdb ran its own pipeline on the public reads, namely fastp trimming at Q25 and MiXCR clone calling, and kept in-frame beta chains. Each CDR3 protein gets just one entry, which takes the most common genes and DNA from the rows behind it. This sample is represented by 350,000 to 400,000 distinct CDR3 sequences; about 14% of them were singletons. The ten largest make up 22% of the sample. This sample's time point label indicates: newly diagnosed GD, antithyroid drugs for less than 3 months. For both TCR sequencing and RNA sequencing, RNA was extracted from PBMCs in TRIzol.

The source material was peripheral blood mononuclear cells (PBMCs), sampled at new diagnosis, from a patient treated with antithyroid drugs. Every receptor here comes from a female donor with Graves disease.

This clonotype was seen many times. CDR3 sequence (DNA): TGTGCCAGCACCCTCCCCGGGGGGCTCGGTGGCTACACCTTC. Amino acid sequence: CASTLPGGLGGYTF. The rearrangement links TRBV5-5 to TRBJ1-2, with a possible D match to TRBD1 (6 bases). V was pared by 6 bases and J by 7 bases, with 19 bases between. Germline-derived CDR1 and CDR2 are SGHKS and YYEKEE (reference sequence). The CDR3 is 14 amino acids. Full variable domain (rest looked up from reference TRBV5-5 and TRBJ1-2): DAGVTQSPTHLIKTRGQQVTLRCSPISGHKSVSWYQQVLGQGPQFIFQYYEKEERGRGNFPDRFSARQFPNYSSELNVNALLLGDSALYLCASTLPGGLGGYTFGSGTRLTVV.

This sequence joins TRBV4-1 and TRBJ1-2; D possibly corresponds to TRBD1 (5 bases). Germline V gene data show CDR1 as MGHRA and CDR2 as YSYEKL. Trimming removed 1 base from V and 2 bases from J, with 17 bases in between. The CDR3 sequence is 17 residues long. The CDR3 coding sequence is TGCGCCAGCAGCCAAGCTGGGTTTGGGGGTGGGAACTATGGCTACACCTTC. Protein: CASSQAGFGGGNYGYTF.

In this sample, this clonotype turned up many times. This rearrangement joins TRBV5-1 to TRBJ2-7; maybe TRBD1 (5 bases). Germline-derived CDR1 and CDR2 are SGHRS and YFSETQ. Trimming stripped 4 bases from V and 0 bases from J, with 14 bases between. This CDR3 is built from 15 residues. CDR3 in amino acids: CASSQNWGSSYEQYF. The DNA of the CDR3 is TGCGCCAGCAGCCAGAACTGGGGCAGCTCCTACGAGCAGTACTTC.

This clonotype appeared a few times. The chain carries TRBV12-3 or TRBV12-4 and TRBJ1-2; no definite D call. This CDR3 spans 13 amino acids. V was trimmed by 2 bases and J by 4 bases, leaving 8 bases between them. The DNA of the CDR3 is TGTGCCAGCAGTTTATTGGCCTCCTATGGCTACACCTTC. It yields the protein CASSLLASYGYTF.

In this sample, this clonotype turned up a few times. This sequence joins TRBV11-2 and TRBJ2-5, with D perhaps assigned TRBD1 or TRBD2 (5 bases each). Germline assignment: CDR1 SGHAT and CDR2 FQNNGV. The CDR3 extends over 15 amino acids. The V end lost 6 bases, the J end lost 6 bases, and 20 bases lay between the germline ends. The CDR3 here is CASSSAGTVRKTQYF. CDR3 sequence (DNA): TGTGCCAGCAGTTCAGCCGGGACGGTCCGAAAGACCCAGTACTTC.

This clonotype has only a few counts. The chain uses TRBV7-9 and TRBJ2-5; tentatively, D is TRBD2 (6 bases). V was cut by 5 bases and J by 1 base, with 14 bases left in between. CDR3 length: 15 residues. The germline CDR1 and CDR2 sequences are SEHNR and FQNEAQ (reference sequence). The CDR3 nucleotides read TGTGCCAGCAGCGACTTGTGGGACTCCCAAGAGACCCAGTACTTC. Translating gives CASSDLWDSQETQYF. Together with reference TRBV7-9 and TRBJ2-5, the CDR3 gives the full variable domain: DTGVSQNPRHKITKRGQNVTFRCDPISEHNRLYWYRQTLGQGPEFLTYFQNEAQLEKSRLLSDRFSAERPKGSFSTLEIQRTEQGDSAMYLCASSDLWDSQETQYFGPGTRLLVL.

This clonotype has at least ten counts. J is TRBJ2-4 and V is TRBV6-2 or TRBV6-3, with D perhaps matching TRBD2 (5 bases). The germline V and J ends were trimmed by 8 bases and 6 bases, with 14 bases remaining between them. The CDR3 has 13 amino acids. Germline V CDR1 and CDR2: MNHEY, SVGEGT. CDR3 sequence: CASLRAVANIQYF. CDR3 nucleotides: TGTGCCAGCCTGAGGGCGGTAGCAAACATTCAGTACTTC.

The chain joins TRBV6-1 to TRBJ2-7; D is unresolved. The germline V and J ends were trimmed by 10 bases and 5 bases, with 12 bases remaining between them. The CDR3 loop spans 11 amino acids. The germline gives CDR1 MNHNS, CDR2 SASEGT. The DNA for the CDR3 is TGTGCCACCCGGATTCGGGACGAGCAGTACTTC. Protein: CATRIRDEQYF.

At least ten counts were recorded for this clonotype. The genes are TRBV20-1 and TRBJ1-2; weak D call: TRBD1 (6 bases). CDR3 length: 12 residues. V was trimmed by 6 bases and J by 5 bases, leaving 13 bases between them. Germline CDR1 is DFQATT and CDR2 is SNEGSKA (reference sequence). The CDR3 DNA is TGCAGTGCCCACAGGACAGTTTATGGCTACACCTTC. Its translation: CSAHRTVYGYTF.

This clonotype was seen repeatedly, ten times or more. A junction end diverges from the germline sequence, so it may reflect a read error. V and J are TRBV7-7 and TRBJ2-5; TRBD2 agrees at 11 bases. Germline loops: CDR1 SSHAT, CDR2 FNYEAQ (reference sequence). This CDR3 contains 17 residues. CDR3 bases: TGTGCTAGCAGCTTTTTAGCGGGAGGGCCGATACGGGAGACCCAGTACTTC. Its protein is CASSFLAGGPIRETQYF.

Here the CDR3 DNA reads TGCAGTGTCGGCCGGGGGGCAGCCCGTAATGAAAAACTGTTTTTT. Its translation: CSVGRGAARNEKLFF. V usage is TRBV20-1 and J usage is TRBJ1-4; D is possibly TRBD1 (6 bases). CDR1 DFQATT and CDR2 SNEGSKA come from the germline V gene (reference sequence). There are 15 residues in the CDR3. V was shortened by 7 bases and J by 4 bases, with 19 bases between the two germline ends.

This clonotype was detected many times. The rearrangement uses TRBV5-1 and TRBJ1-1; 7 bases line up with TRBD1. This CDR3 comprises 14 residues. Germline V gene lookup returns CDR1 SGHRS and CDR2 YFSETQ. V was clipped by 2 bases and J by 4 bases; unmatched bases: 5. This chain's CDR3 is CASSFDRAVTEAFF. The CDR3 DNA follows: TGCGCCAGCAGCTTTGACAGGGCGGTCACTGAAGCTTTCTTT.

This chain uses TRBV20-1 with TRBJ2-5; 9 bases map to TRBD2. The CDR3 length is 15 residues. The germline V gene encodes CDR1 DFQATT and CDR2 SNEGSKA (reference sequence). V shed 4 bases, J shed 5 bases, and the junction held 11 bases outside the gene matches. CDR3 DNA: TGCAGTGCTATAGGTTTAGCGGGAGTCGGGGAGACCCAGTACTTC. This gives the protein CSAIGLAGVGETQYF.

The J gene is TRBJ2-7, the V gene TRBV19, with D possibly matching TRBD2 (5 bases). V gave up 3 bases and J gave up 0 bases, with 9 bases separating them. The CDR3 is made up of 14 amino acids. The germline gives CDR1 LNHDA, CDR2 SQIVND (reference sequence). The CDR3 protein is CASSIRRDSYEQYF. The CDR3, as DNA: TGTGCCAGTAGTATCCGCCGGGACTCCTACGAGCAGTACTTC.

This clonotype was found many times. The rearrangement joins TRBV10-3 to TRBJ2-5, with unresolved D. The germline CDR1 and CDR2 sequences are ENHRY and SYGVKD. The length of the CDR3 is 16 residues. The V end lost 10 bases, the J end lost 5 bases, and 26 bases lay between the germline ends. In nucleotides, the CDR3 is TGTGCCACCCGGGCAGCTGCGCCAGAGAACGGGGAGACCCAGTACTTC. It encodes CATRAAAPENGETQYF.

This clonotype appeared many times. V usage is TRBV6-1 and J usage is TRBJ1-2, with 7 bases fitting TRBD1. The CDR3 has 12 amino acids. The germline gives CDR1 MNHNS, CDR2 SASEGT. Trimming removed 8 bases from V and 8 bases from J; junction bases left unmatched: 8. DNA for the CDR3: TGTGCCAGCGAACAGGGGCTGTACGGCTACACCTTC. Its translation: CASEQGLYGYTF.

This clonotype was picked up a small number of times. The genes are TRBV29-1 and TRBJ1-4, with a weak D call TRBD1 (5 bases). Germline CDR1 reads SQVTM; CDR2 reads ANQGSEA. The CDR3 totals 11 residues. CDR3 sequence reads: CGTATNEKLFF. CDR3 nucleotides: TGCGGGACCGCAACTAATGAAAAACTGTTTTTT.

This clonotype has only a few counts. CDR3 DNA: TGTGCCAGCCATGATGGGCAGTTCCCCTACAATGAGCAGTTCTTC. It translates to CASHDGQFPYNEQFF. This chain connects TRBV2 to TRBJ2-1; no firm D call. Between the trimmed V and J ends, which lost 8 bases and 2 bases, there was a span of 16 bases. Germline CDR1 SNHLY, CDR2 FYNNEI. This CDR3 has 15 residues.

The gene calls are TRBV20-1 and TRBJ2-2, with 13 bases matching TRBD2. The length of the CDR3 is 15 residues. Germline V gene sequence: CDR1 DFQATT, CDR2 SNEGSKA (reference sequence). Unmatched junction bases numbered 5, after V lost 5 bases and J lost 5 bases. This CDR3 is CSALRLAGGTGELFF. CDR3 nucleotides: TGCAGTGCTCTAAGACTAGCGGGGGGTACCGGGGAGCTGTTTTTT.

V and J are TRBV7-9 and TRBJ2-1, with 9 bases that match TRBD2. J lost 4 bases, V lost 1 base, and 5 bases had no gene match. The CDR3 length is 16 residues. Germline V CDR1 and CDR2: SEHNR, FQNEAQ (reference sequence). The CDR3 sequence: CASSLEASGTYNEQFF. For the CDR3, the DNA is TGTGCCAGCAGCTTAGAGGCTAGCGGGACGTACAATGAGCAGTTCTTC.